This T cell receptor beta chain was sequenced for a study of T cells after yellow fever vaccination. General study findings and limits: Within FACS-sorted repertoires, abundant clonotypes contaminating from the bulk population could be present.

TCRdb fed the 5' RACE reads into MiXCR, producing one record per CDR3 protein. In the table there are under 300,000 distinct CDR3 sequences, 6.9% of which are singletons. This CDR3 has 19 amino acids. Germline CDR1 WNHNN, CDR2 SYGVQD (reference sequence). With V trimmed by 4 bases and J by 0 bases, 13 bases remained unmatched. Worth noting for this clonotype: Antigen: not known.

This receptor was obtained from a man aged 25 to 40 who received the YFV17D yellow fever vaccine. This specimen consisted of CD4+ T cells sorted from PBMCs, obtained 15 days after the yellow fever booster vaccination. This chain uses TRBV10-1 with TRBJ2-4; TRBD1 aligns across 9 bases. The chain's CDR3 is CASSAGTGYGLLAKNIQYF. CDR3 coding DNA: TGCGCCAGCAGTGCCGGGACAGGGTACGGATTACTAGCCAAAAACATTCAGTACTTC.